What follows are 20 T cell receptor beta chains derived from one specimen sequenced in a study of shared clonotypes between healthy human individuals. Clones were sequenced by immunoSEQ multiplex PCR, and TCRdb holds only the in-frame ones, with some missing. The sample includes some 2,000,000 clones, 90% to 95% seen only once; the top ten take 0.1% to 0.15%. The sequencing input was naive CD4+ T cells sorted from blood. Subset indicated: CD45RA+ positively selected. The receptors derive from a man between 18 and 29 years old in good health.

The chain couples TRBV9 to TRBJ1-4; D is unresolved. This CDR3 region has 14 residues. Germline lookup yields CDR1 SGDLS and CDR2 YYNGEE. V was cut by 5 bases and J by 7 bases, with 15 bases left in between. The CDR3 nucleotides read TGTGCCAGCAGTTCCCTTCGGGTGAGTGAAAAACTGTTTTTT. Translation gives CASSSLRVSEKLFF. The whole variable domain, remainder taken from reference TRBV9 and TRBJ1-4, is DSGVTQTPKHLITATGQRVTLRCSPRSGDLSVYWYQQSLDQGLQFLIQYYNGEERAKGNILERFSAQQFPDLHSELNLSSLELGDSALYFCASSSLRVSEKLFFGSGTQLSVL.

This rearrangement joins TRBV7-2 to TRBJ1-2, with a possible D match to TRBD1 (6 bases). Germline V CDR1 and CDR2: SGHTA, FQGNSA. This CDR3 contains 15 residues. Trimming left V 0 bases short and J 4 bases short, with 12 bases between. CDR3 in DNA: TGTGCCAGCAGCTTAGCCCAGGACAGATTCTATGGCTACACCTTC. Translating it yields CASSLAQDRFYGYTF.

The chain is built from TRBV2 and TRBJ2-5; D is unresolved. Between the trimmed V and J ends, which lost 1 base and 5 bases, there was a span of 14 bases. The CDR3 has 15 amino acids. CDR1 and CDR2 (germline): SNHLY, FYNNEI. CDR3 coding DNA: TGTGCCAGCAGTGAAGTTATGGGGATCGGGGAGACCCAGTACTTC. Encoded protein: CASSEVMGIGETQYF.

The chain combines TRBV5-8 with TRBJ1-1, with D hard to call. Germline V lookup: CDR1 SGHTS, CDR2 YDEGEE. The CDR3 runs 13 residues. Trimming cost V 6 bases and J 0 bases, with 9 bases left between them. For the CDR3, the DNA is TGTGCCAGCATCGGCAGATTGAACACTGAAGCTTTCTTT. Translated, it gives CASIGRLNTEAFF.

This chain uses TRBV15 with TRBJ1-4; D gene uncertain. The CDR3 sequence is 16 residues long. V was cut by 0 bases and J by 8 bases, with 16 bases left in between. The germline V gene has CDR1 LNHNV and CDR2 YYDKDF (reference sequence). The CDR3 sequence: CATSRDRAGFWEKLFF. The CDR3 nucleotides read TGTGCCACCAGCAGAGACCGGGCGGGGTTTTGGGAAAAACTGTTTTTT.

The chain combines TRBV6-5 with TRBJ1-4; TRBD1 matches 7 bases. CDR1 and CDR2 from the germline V gene are MNHEY and SVGAGI. This CDR3 comprises 13 residues. Trimming at V came to 7 bases and at J to 10 bases, leaving 9 bases not matched to a gene. This chain's CDR3 is CASTPQGGAKLFF. The CDR3 bases are TGTGCCAGCACCCCTCAGGGGGGGGCAAAACTGTTTTTT.

The chain employs TRBV29-1 and TRBJ2-1; D is perhaps TRBD1 or TRBD2 (5 bases each). This CDR3 region has 14 residues. Germline values: CDR1 SQVTM, CDR2 ANQGSEA. Trimming shortened V by 0 bases and J by 2 bases, and 8 bases separated the two germline ends. The CDR3 DNA reads TGCAGCGTTGAAGATCGGGACCCCTACAATGAGCAGTTCTTC. This codes for CSVEDRDPYNEQFF.

This chain uses TRBV7-8 with TRBJ1-2; TRBD1 might be the D (6 bases). The CDR3 totals 14 residues. CDR1 SGHVS and CDR2 FQNEAQ come from the germline V gene. The V and J ends lost 9 bases and 4 bases respectively, with 18 bases between them. CDR3 residues: CASSIDQGTYGYTF. CDR3 nucleotide sequence: TGTGCCAGTAGTATTGACCAGGGGACCTATGGCTACACCTTC.

This chain links TRBV27 with TRBJ1-5; TRBD1 matches 8 bases. Germline CDR1 and CDR2: MNHEY and SMNVEV (reference sequence). V lost 4 bases to trimming and J lost 9 bases; unmatched junction nucleotides: 20. The CDR3 sequence is 18 residues long. CDR3 DNA: TGTGCCAGCAGTTCCCACTATTACGGACAGGGCATGGGGATGCCCCAGCATTTT. Translating gives CASSSHYYGQGMGMPQHF.

The V gene is TRBV6-5, the J gene TRBJ2-1, with 9 bases matching TRBD2. The CDR3 totals 15 residues. V was clipped by 2 bases and J by 5 bases; unmatched bases: 4. Germline V lookup: CDR1 MNHEY, CDR2 SVGAGI. Written as DNA, the CDR3 is TGTGCCAGCAGTTACGGGGTAGCGGGGGACAATGAGCAGTTCTTC. Its translation: CASSYGVAGDNEQFF.

Regarding this clone: The sample holds other DNA sequences that translate to the same CDR3. This chain connects TRBV7-3 to TRBJ2-3, with 8 bases that match TRBD1. J was trimmed by 1 base and V by 5 bases; bases with no gene match: 2. Germline CDR1 is SGHTA and CDR2 is FQGTGA. This CDR3 comprises 14 residues. The CDR3 sequence: CASSPTGGTDTQYF. CDR3 DNA sequence: TGTGCCAGCAGCCCGACAGGGGGCACAGATACGCAGTATTTT.

The J gene is TRBJ2-7, the V gene TRBV6-5, with D perhaps matching TRBD1 or TRBD2 (5 bases each). V lost 6 bases to trimming and J lost 2 bases, with 17 bases between them. Germline loops: CDR1 MNHEY, CDR2 SVGAGI. This CDR3 has 15 residues. CDR3: CASSRHRDGAYEQYF. The CDR3 region has the DNA TGTGCCAGCAGCCGCCATAGGGACGGAGCCTACGAGCAGTACTTC.

This sequence joins TRBV7-9 and TRBJ2-3; D may correspond to TRBD1 or TRBD2 (5 bases each). Germline lookup yields CDR1 SEHNR and CDR2 FQNEAQ (reference sequence). The CDR3 length is 15 residues. Deletions cut 2 bases from V and 5 bases from J, with 14 bases between. CDR3 in DNA: TGTGCCAGCAGCTTAAATGAGGGGAAGGGAGATACGCAGTATTTT. This translates into CASSLNEGKGDTQYF. The full variable domain, its missing parts supplied by reference TRBV7-9 and TRBJ2-3, is DTGVSQNPRHKITKRGQNVTFRCDPISEHNRLYWYRQTLGQGPEFLTYFQNEAQLEKSRLLSDRFSAERPKGSFSTLEIQRTEQGDSAMYLCASSLNEGKGDTQYFGPGTRLTVL.

The gene calls are TRBV7-2 and TRBJ1-6; 9 nucleotides agree with TRBD1. Germline values: CDR1 SGHTA, CDR2 FQGNSA. The trim removed 11 bases at V and 8 bases at J, leaving 10 bases unmatched. This CDR3 spans 14 amino acids. CDR3 protein: CAAGTGNTYSPLHF. CDR3 DNA sequence: TGTGCCGCTGGGACAGGGAATACATATTCACCCCTCCACTTT.

The chain combines TRBV4-1 with TRBJ2-7; D is perhaps TRBD2 (6 bases). The V end lost 4 bases, the J end lost 0 bases, and 10 bases lay between the germline ends. The CDR3 length is 14 residues. The germline V gene encodes CDR1 MGHRA and CDR2 YSYEKL. CDR3 region: CASSRLAVSYEQYF. CDR3 DNA sequence: TGCGCCAGCAGCCGATTAGCGGTCTCCTACGAGCAGTACTTC.

The chain has TRBV29-1 and TRBJ1-2; D gene uncertain. V was trimmed by 4 bases and J by 6 bases, leaving 15 bases between them. The CDR3 covers 13 residues. Germline-derived CDR1 and CDR2 are SQVTM and ANQGSEA. The CDR3 coding sequence is TGCAGCGTTGCCGGACTGTACTGGGATGGCTACACCTTC. This codes for CSVAGLYWDGYTF.

V and J are TRBV6-6 and TRBJ2-7; D perhaps matches TRBD1 (6 bases). CDR1 is MNHNY, CDR2 SVGAGI, per germline (reference sequence). The CDR3 is made up of 15 amino acids. With 4 bases removed from V and 2 bases from J, the gap between germline ends came to 15 bases. In DNA form, the CDR3 reads TGTGCCAGCAGTTCCCCCCCGGACAGCGCCTACGAGCAGTACTTC. Its protein product is CASSSPPDSAYEQYF.

Of note for this clone: The same CDR3 arises from other DNA sequences in this sample as well. The V call is TRBV5-4, the J call TRBJ1-4, with D unclear. The V gene's germline CDR1 is SGHNT and CDR2 YYREEE (reference sequence). Trimming shortened V by 1 base and J by 2 bases, and 9 bases separated the two germline ends. The CDR3 covers 15 residues. CDR3 sequence reads: CASSLQGPTNEKLFF. The CDR3 region has the DNA TGTGCCAGCAGCTTGCAAGGGCCGACTAATGAAAAACTGTTTTTT.

Regarding this clone: This specimen includes other DNA sequences encoding the same CDR3. This chain uses TRBV5-1 with TRBJ2-7; D ambiguous. Trimming pared 4 bases from V and 7 bases from J, leaving 12 bases between. The CDR3 extends over 12 amino acids. Germline V lookup: CDR1 SGHRS, CDR2 YFSETQ. As DNA, the CDR3 is TGCGCCAGCAGCCCTGGCGTTAGGGAGCAGTACTTC. This translates into CASSPGVREQYF.

The chain recombines TRBV2 with TRBJ2-2; 8 bases line up with TRBD1. The CDR3 has 15 residues. Germline V CDR1 and CDR2: SNHLY, FYNNEI. The junction had 10 bases not matched to a gene; V was cut back by 7 bases and J by 6 bases. The CDR3 nucleotides are TGTGCCAGCAATTATAGGACAGGGTTTCCCGGGGAGCTGTTTTTT. Translation: CASNYRTGFPGELFF.